One sample yielded the 27 T cell receptor beta chains listed below, sequenced in a study of a mutant IDH1 vaccine in newly diagnosed glioma. Time point of the sample: week 23, last vaccination. The content of each vaccine dose was 300 ug of mutant IDH1 20-mer peptide, and topical imiquimod accompanied it. The antigens for these receptors are not known. The table came from immunoSEQ multiplex PCR; TCRdb's copy has only in-frame clones and leaves some out. The sample records about 65,000 clones, about 85% being singletons. The sequencing used PBMCs, collected from a glioma patient whose treatment included an IDH1 peptide vaccine. These receptors were obtained from a man aged 30 to 39 with glioma.

This sequence joins TRBV10-2 and TRBJ1-1; D not certain. Germline-derived CDR1 and CDR2 are WSHSY and SAAADI. This CDR3 contains 12 residues. V gave up 6 bases and J gave up 0 bases, with 5 bases separating them. CDR3 in amino acids: CASSPVNTEAFF. Here the CDR3 DNA reads TGCGCCAGCAGCCCTGTGAACACTGAAGCTTTCTTT.

The gene calls are TRBV30 and TRBJ2-5; 7 nucleotides align to TRBD2. Losses at the gene ends were 0 bases for V and 1 base for J; bases not matched to a gene: 8. The length of the CDR3 is 16 residues. Germline lookup yields CDR1 GTSNPN and CDR2 SVGIG (reference sequence). Here the CDR3 reads CAWSVANGGSQETQYF. The CDR3 nucleotides read TGTGCCTGGAGTGTCGCCAACGGGGGGAGCCAAGAGACCCAGTACTTC.

This chain joins TRBV6-4 and TRBJ1-1; D uncertain. The germline V and J ends were trimmed by 4 bases and 1 base, with 7 bases remaining between them. Germline CDR1 and CDR2: MRHNA and SNTAGT. The CDR3 loop spans 13 amino acids. The DNA for the CDR3 is TGTGCCAGCAGTGTTTCACAGAACACTGAAGCTTTCTTT. Amino acid sequence: CASSVSQNTEAFF.

CDR3 loop: CASSSGTEMNTEAFF. The CDR3 nucleotides read TGTGCCAGCAGCTCTGGGACAGAGATGAACACTGAAGCTTTCTTT. This chain joins TRBV7-8 and TRBJ1-1; 7 bases agree with TRBD1. The junction had 5 bases not matched to a gene; V was cut back by 4 bases and J by 0 bases. Germline V gives CDR1 SGHVS, CDR2 FQNEAQ. The CDR3 is made up of 15 amino acids.

The V call is TRBV5-1, the J call TRBJ2-7; TRBD1 aligns across 8 bases. Germline V gene sequence: CDR1 SGHRS, CDR2 YFSETQ. The V gene end was trimmed by 0 bases and the J gene end by 0 bases; junction bases not matched to a gene: 5. This CDR3 is built from 16 residues. The CDR3: CASSLGTGLDSYEQYF. The CDR3 DNA sequence: TGCGCCAGCAGCTTGGGGACAGGGTTGGACTCCTACGAGCAGTACTTC. The complete variable domain, with remaining parts taken from reference TRBV5-1 and TRBJ2-7, reads KAGVTQTPRYLIKTRGQQVTLSCSPISGHRSVSWYQQTPGQGLQFLFEYFSETQRNKGNFPGRFSGRQFSNSRSEMNVSTLELGDSALYLCASSLGTGLDSYEQYFGPGTRLTVT.

This clone showed up just a few times. This rearrangement joins TRBV28 to TRBJ1-5; D not certain. Deletions cut 4 bases from V and 9 bases from J, with 7 bases between. This CDR3 is 11 amino acids long. CDR1 and CDR2 (germline): MDHEN, SYDVKM. CDR3 sequence (DNA): TGTGCCAGCAGTTCGACACGGCCCCAGCATTTT. Translated, it gives CASSSTRPQHF.

This chain joins TRBV4-1 and TRBJ2-5, with 8 bases fitting TRBD2. Germline V CDR1 and CDR2: MGHRA, YSYEKL. The V and J ends lost 4 bases and 6 bases, in that order; junction bases with no gene match: 19. The length of the CDR3 is 18 residues. DNA of the CDR3: TGCGCCAGCAGCCGCGGGACGCTGACTGCGGGGGGCAAGAAGACCCAGTACTTC. Its protein product is CASSRGTLTAGGKKTQYF.

In its sample, this clone was seen a few times. The V gene is TRBV12-5, the J gene TRBJ1-1; 8 bases agree with TRBD1. The germline V gene has CDR1 LGHNT and CDR2 FRNRAP. There are 15 residues in the CDR3. V was pared by 1 base and J by 11 bases, with 12 bases of the junction left unmatched. The CDR3 sequence is CASGLEGTGTLRAFF. Here the CDR3 DNA reads TGTGCTAGTGGTTTGGAAGGGACAGGTACCCTTAGGGCTTTCTTT.

V and J are TRBV7-9 and TRBJ1-6; D is perhaps TRBD1 (6 bases). CDR3 length equals 14 residues. With 4 bases removed from V and 5 bases from J, the gap between germline ends came to 9 bases. Looked up from germline, CDR1 is SEHNR and CDR2 is FQNEAQ (reference sequence). For the CDR3, the DNA is TGTGCCAGCAGCTCTTGGACAGATAATTCACCCCTCCACTTT. Protein product: CASSSWTDNSPLHF.

This clone was recorded once. The chain uses TRBV7-9 and TRBJ2-5; perhaps D is TRBD1 or TRBD2 (5 bases each). From germline, CDR1 is SEHNR and CDR2 FQNEAQ (reference sequence). V was pared by 1 base and J by 5 bases, with 20 bases between. CDR3 length: 17 residues. The CDR3 reads CASSLEGVTGKWETQYF. The CDR3 nucleotides are TGTGCCAGCAGCTTAGAAGGGGTAACGGGGAAGTGGGAGACCCAGTACTTC.

The chain combines TRBV6-5 with TRBJ2-1, with D hard to call. The germline CDR1 and CDR2 sequences are MNHEY and SVGAGI. V dropped 2 bases and J dropped 0 bases, with 11 bases sitting between them. The CDR3 spans 16 residues. This CDR3 is CASSYLQATSYNEQFF. CDR3 sequence (DNA): TGTGCCAGCAGTTACCTTCAGGCAACCTCCTACAATGAGCAGTTCTTC.

V usage is TRBV6-5 and J usage is TRBJ1-1; D gene ambiguous. V was shortened by 2 bases and J by 6 bases, with 7 bases between the two germline ends. CDR1 is MNHEY, CDR2 SVGAGI, per germline. The CDR3 runs to 12 residues. The CDR3 loop is CASSYGLSEAFF. The CDR3 nucleotides are TGTGCCAGCAGTTACGGCCTTTCTGAAGCTTTCTTT.

The J gene is TRBJ2-2, the V gene TRBV13, with TRBD1 identical over 8 bases. Germline V gene sequence: CDR1 PRHDT, CDR2 FYEKMQ (reference sequence). The CDR3 is 16 amino acids. Trimming cost V 2 bases and J 7 bases; bases outside gene matches: 9. The CDR3 loop is CASSLPTGTGSGELFF. CDR3 DNA: TGTGCCAGCAGCTTACCCACCGGGACAGGAAGCGGGGAGCTGTTTTTT.

The chain carries TRBV6-5 and TRBJ2-3; D call uncertain. V dropped 2 bases and J dropped 3 bases, with 9 bases sitting between them. CDR1 is MNHEY, CDR2 SVGAGI, per germline. The CDR3 spans 14 residues. The DNA of the CDR3 is TGTGCCAGCAGTTACACAACGGAAACAGATACGCAGTATTTT. The encoded protein is CASSYTTETDTQYF.

With regard to this clone: A read error may produce the germline difference seen at one junction end. The chain employs TRBV9 and TRBJ2-3, with no clear D. Germline loops: CDR1 SGDLS, CDR2 YYNGEE. The CDR3 loop spans 15 amino acids. In DNA form, the CDR3 reads TGTGCCAGCAGCGCCGGGCCCCACGGGTCAGATGCGCAGTATTTT. Amino acid sequence: CASSAGPHGSDAQYF. The full variable domain, completed using reference TRBV9 and TRBJ2-3, is DSGVTQTPKHLITATGQRVTLRCSPRSGDLSVYWYQQSLDQGLQFLIQYYNGEERAKGNILERFSAQQFPDLHSELNLSSLELGDSALYFCASSAGPHGSDAQYFGPGTRLTVL.

This clone has only a few counts. The chain has TRBV30 and TRBJ1-5, with D uncertain. This CDR3 has 13 amino acids. The V and J ends lost 0 bases and 6 bases respectively, with 9 bases between them. Germline CDR1 GTSNPN, CDR2 SVGIG (reference sequence). CDR3 in amino acids: CAWSVPPVQPQHF. CDR3 nucleotides: TGTGCCTGGAGTGTTCCCCCGGTTCAGCCCCAGCATTTT.

This clone was seen more than once but under ten times. The chain employs TRBV25-1 and TRBJ2-7; D call uncertain. Between the trimmed V and J ends, which lost 8 bases and 3 bases, there was a span of 8 bases. CDR3 length: 11 residues. The germline gives CDR1 MGHDK, CDR2 SYGVNS. The CDR3 protein is CASVDNYEQYF. The CDR3 bases are TGTGCCAGCGTCGACAACTACGAGCAGTACTTC.

This chain uses TRBV15 with TRBJ1-5; a possible D gene is TRBD1 (5 bases). Germline CDR1 LNHNV, CDR2 YYDKDF (reference sequence). The CDR3 runs 13 residues. V gave up 0 bases and J gave up 7 bases, with 7 bases separating them. The CDR3 spells CATSRDYRQPQHF. The CDR3 DNA reads as TGTGCCACCAGCAGAGATTACAGGCAGCCCCAGCATTTT.

As regards this clone: This specimen includes other DNA sequences encoding the same CDR3. The rearrangement uses TRBV27 and TRBJ1-1; D gene unclear. The CDR3 consists of 14 residues. The V gene lost 2 bases and the J gene lost 1 base, with 8 bases spanning the gap. Germline CDR1 MNHEY, CDR2 SMNVEV (reference sequence). The CDR3 DNA follows: TGTGCCAGCAGTTTAAGGCCGGGGAACACTGAAGCTTTCTTT. It specifies CASSLRPGNTEAFF.

The chain is built from TRBV7-8 and TRBJ2-2, with TRBD1 identical over 7 bases. Trimming removed 3 bases from V and 4 bases from J; junction bases left unmatched: 2. Per the germline V gene, CDR1 is SGHVS and CDR2 is FQNEAQ. This CDR3 spans 14 amino acids. CDR3 bases: TGTGCCAGCAGCTTTTACAGGGGCACCGGGGAGCTGTTTTTT. It yields the protein CASSFYRGTGELFF. The full variable domain, with the rest looked up from reference TRBV7-8 and TRBJ2-2, is GAGVSQSPRYKVAKRGQDVALRCDPISGHVSLFWYQQALGQGPEFLTYFQNEAQLDKSGLPSDRFFAERPEGSVSTLKIQRTQQEDSAVYLCASSFYRGTGELFFGEGSRLTVL.

Here the CDR3 DNA reads TGTGCCAGCAGCCCAGAGGACAACTCTGGAAACACCATATATTTT. Translation gives CASSPEDNSGNTIYF. V usage is TRBV7-9 and J usage is TRBJ1-3; D possibly corresponds to TRBD1 (5 bases). Trimming took 5 bases from V and 0 from J, leaving 11 bases between them. Germline V lookup: CDR1 SEHNR, CDR2 FQNEAQ (reference sequence). The CDR3 is 15 residues long.

This chain links TRBV7-2 with TRBJ2-3; perhaps D is TRBD1 or TRBD2 (7 bases each). The germline V gene encodes CDR1 SGHTA and CDR2 FQGNSA. The CDR3 covers 15 residues. Deletions cut 3 bases from V and 6 bases from J, with 16 bases between. The CDR3 loop is CASSLSGDSKDTQYF. DNA for the CDR3: TGTGCCAGCAGCTTGAGCGGGGACAGCAAGGATACGCAGTATTTT.

This rearrangement joins TRBV19 to TRBJ1-5; D unresolved. The V end was cut by 1 base, the J end by 0 bases, with 7 bases between. CDR3 length: 15 residues. The germline V gene has CDR1 LNHDA and CDR2 SQIVND (reference sequence). The CDR3 DNA sequence: TGTGCCAGTAGTATAGCCAGTCTTAGCAATCAGCCCCAGCATTTT. Translation gives CASSIASLSNQPQHF.

V gene TRBV28 combines with J gene TRBJ1-1; 10 bases are shared with TRBD1. Germline-derived CDR1 and CDR2 are MDHEN and SYDVKM. The CDR3 has 14 amino acids. Trimming removed 5 bases from V and 11 bases from J; junction bases left unmatched: 11. CDR3 sequence (DNA): TGTGCCAGCAGTCGACAGGGGGCGGGACAAGGTGCTTTCTTT. This encodes CASSRQGAGQGAFF.

In this sample, this clone turned up once. The chain employs TRBV7-9 and TRBJ1-5; D ambiguous. The germline V gene encodes CDR1 SEHNR and CDR2 FQNEAQ (reference sequence). The CDR3 covers 15 residues. Trimming pared 6 bases from V and 2 bases from J, leaving 14 bases between. The CDR3 sequence: CASRDKTWRNQPQHF. CDR3 in DNA: TGTGCCAGCAGAGACAAAACTTGGCGCAATCAGCCCCAGCATTTT.

V is TRBV5-1 and J is TRBJ2-2; D is unresolved. CDR3 length: 12 residues. The V end lost 2 bases, the J end lost 3 bases, and 2 bases lay between the germline ends. The germline V gene encodes CDR1 SGHRS and CDR2 YFSETQ. The CDR3 spells CASSFDTGELFF. CDR3 nucleotide sequence: TGCGCCAGCAGCTTTGACACCGGGGAGCTGTTTTTT.

The rearrangement links TRBV2 to TRBJ1-5; no definite D call. Germline V gives CDR1 SNHLY, CDR2 FYNNEI. The CDR3 totals 13 residues. Trimming cost V 6 bases and J 7 bases, with 13 bases left between them. This chain's CDR3 is CASSSQANQPQHF. The CDR3 DNA follows: TGTGCCAGCAGCTCCCAGGCGAACCAGCCCCAGCATTTT.